This T cell receptor (beta chain) originates from a study of T cells in Graves' hyperthyroidism and ophthalmopathy. TCR beta CDR3 sequences were amplified from RNA transcripts. The HTBI primer set was used in a first-round RT-PCR of the TCR CDR3. TCRdb fed the multiplex PCR reads into MiXCR, producing one record per CDR3 protein. Of about 480,000 distinct CDR3 sequences detected, roughly 22% appear once; the ten largest clones hold roughly 49%. Of note for this clonotype: The antigen is not known.

The length of the CDR3 is 13 residues. Trimming pared 1 base from V and 6 bases from J, leaving 8 bases between. Germline V gene sequence: CDR1 SGHRS, CDR2 YFSETQ. Whole-study results and caveats: Ophthalmopathy was distinguished from stable hyperthyroidism by 13 V-J signatures. The model identified upcoming ophthalmopathy a median approximately six months ahead of onset.

The clonotype was recovered from a woman in her seventies with Graves' ophthalmopathy. The chain carries TRBV5-1 and TRBJ2-4; D uncertain. Sequencing was performed on blood. CDR3 sequence: CASSLTKGNIQYF. In DNA form, the CDR3 reads TGCGCCAGCAGCTTGACTAAGGGAAACATTCAGTACTTC.